The 23 T cell receptor beta chains presented below share a single source sample, sequenced in a study of lymphopenia after photon versus proton radiotherapy. Measured with immunoSEQ multiplex PCR; TCRdb has only the in-frame clones, and not every one. Of roughly 4,700 clones listed, about 91% are singletons. Sequenced material: peripheral blood, taken from a patient treated with photon-based radiotherapy. These receptors came from a man aged 80 or over with cholangiocarcinoma.

The chain joins TRBV2 to TRBJ2-7, with a weak D call TRBD1 (5 bases). The germline gives CDR1 SNHLY, CDR2 FYNNEI. CDR3 length equals 14 residues. Trimming removed 3 bases at V and 1 base at J, with 10 bases between. Here the CDR3 reads CASSDRAYSYEQYF. DNA for the CDR3: TGTGCCAGCAGTGACAGGGCTTATTCCTACGAGCAGTACTTC.

The rearrangement uses TRBV4-1 and TRBJ1-4; tentatively, D is TRBD1 (6 bases). The CDR3 covers 15 residues. Trimming cost V 2 bases and J 8 bases, with 15 bases left between them. Germline CDR1 and CDR2: MGHRA and YSYEKL. The CDR3 nucleotides are TGCGCCAGCAGCCAAATTACACAGGGCGAGGAAAAACTGTTTTTT. Translated: CASSQITQGEEKLFF.

This chain uses TRBV5-1 with TRBJ1-1; 7 positions match TRBD1. V dropped 0 bases and J dropped 1; count of bases not matched to a gene: 3. CDR1 and CDR2 (germline): SGHRS, YFSETQ. The CDR3 runs to 15 residues. The CDR3 DNA reads as TGCGCCAGCAGCTTGGTGGCAGGGGGGAACACTGAAGCTTTCTTT. As protein: CASSLVAGGNTEAFF.

Only a few counts were recorded for this clone. The chain is built from TRBV2 and TRBJ1-2, with a weak D call TRBD1 (5 bases). This CDR3 spans 16 amino acids. The V gene's germline CDR1 is SNHLY and CDR2 FYNNEI. Deletions cut 6 bases from V and 8 bases from J, with 25 bases between. In DNA, the CDR3 is TGTGCCAGCAGATCCCAAGGGACGGCCGTCCCCCGAGGCTACACCTTC. Encoded protein: CASRSQGTAVPRGYTF.

This rearrangement joins TRBV5-1 to TRBJ2-7; D not resolved. V was clipped by 2 bases and J by 5 bases, with 14 bases between them. The CDR3 has 14 amino acids. In germline, CDR1 is SGHRS, CDR2 YFSETQ. The CDR3 nucleotides are TGCGCCAGCAGCTTACAGATCTCAAGCGACGAGCAGTACTTC. Its translation: CASSLQISSDEQYF.

The rearrangement links TRBV7-9 to TRBJ2-6, with D possibly being TRBD1 (6 bases). V lost 3 bases to trimming and J lost 2 bases, with 8 bases between them. This CDR3 spans 15 amino acids. Germline CDR1 SEHNR, CDR2 FQNEAQ (reference sequence). The CDR3 protein is CASSFPGAGANVLTF. CDR3 DNA: TGTGCCAGCAGCTTTCCAGGGGCTGGGGCCAACGTCCTGACTTTC.

This chain joins TRBV19 and TRBJ1-5; no clear D. Germline V gives CDR1 LNHDA, CDR2 SQIVND (reference sequence). Trimming pared 0 bases from V and 0 bases from J, leaving 3 bases between. There are 14 residues in the CDR3. CDR3 sequence reads: CASSIEDSNQPQHF. As DNA, the CDR3 is TGTGCCAGTAGTATAGAGGATAGCAATCAGCCCCAGCATTTT.

The rearrangement joins TRBV28 to TRBJ2-5, with TRBD2 matching over 13 bases. The V and J ends lost 4 bases and 9 bases, in that order; junction bases with no gene match: 23. The CDR3 contains 20 residues. Germline V gene sequence: CDR1 MDHEN, CDR2 SYDVKM. CDR3 coding DNA: TGTGCCAGCAGTTCCCCCGCTAGGGATTCGACTAGCGGGAGGAGGGAGGCCCAGTACTTC. This sequence encodes CASSSPARDSTSGRREAQYF.

The CDR3 region is CASSFHGELFF. The CDR3, as DNA: TGCGCCAGCAGCTTTCACGGGGAGCTGTTTTTT. The V and J genes are TRBV5-1 and TRBJ2-2; D is unresolved. This CDR3 is built from 11 residues. Germline V gives CDR1 SGHRS, CDR2 YFSETQ. V lost 2 bases, J lost 7 bases, and 3 bases lay in between.

This rearrangement joins TRBV29-1 to TRBJ2-7; 7 bases match TRBD1. J was trimmed by 3 bases and V by 4 bases; bases with no gene match: 6. CDR3 length equals 13 residues. Per the germline V gene, CDR1 is SQVTM and CDR2 is ANQGSEA. In DNA, the CDR3 is TGCAGCGTTGGACCGGCAGGGGGCTACGAGCAGTACTTC. Encoded protein: CSVGPAGGYEQYF.

The chain recombines TRBV2 with TRBJ2-5; TRBD2 matches 11 bases. This CDR3 spans 16 amino acids. CDR1 SNHLY and CDR2 FYNNEI come from the germline V gene. V lost 6 bases and J lost 6; bases outside the gene matches: 12. The CDR3 DNA reads TGTGCCAGCAGAAATAGCGGGGGGGCAATTTTGAAGACCCAGTACTTC. Its translation is CASRNSGGAILKTQYF.

The chain recombines TRBV7-8 with TRBJ2-5, with a possible D match to TRBD2 (6 bases). This CDR3 has 13 amino acids. Germline V CDR1 and CDR2: SGHVS, FQNEAQ. V was shortened by 10 bases and J by 5 bases, with 17 bases between the two germline ends. The CDR3 is CATGLPGRETQYF. CDR3 nucleotide sequence: TGTGCCACGGGACTGCCAGGAAGGGAGACCCAGTACTTC.

In this sample, this clone turned up once. The chain links TRBV5-5 to TRBJ1-2, with D maybe TRBD1 (5 bases). The V end was cut by 1 base, the J end by 2 bases, with 9 bases between. The CDR3 loop spans 14 amino acids. From germline, CDR1 is SGHKS and CDR2 YYEKEE (reference sequence). CDR3 loop: CASSLWQGNYGYTF. The CDR3 DNA sequence: TGTGCCAGCAGCTTGTGGCAGGGCAACTATGGCTACACCTTC.

The V call is TRBV6-1, the J call TRBJ1-2; TRBD1 might be the D (5 bases). From germline, CDR1 is MNHNS and CDR2 SASEGT. The length of the CDR3 is 15 residues. V lost 2 bases to trimming and J lost 5 bases, with 15 bases between them. The chain's CDR3 is CASSESGPSGYGYTF. CDR3 nucleotide sequence: TGTGCCAGCAGTGAATCAGGGCCCTCTGGGTATGGCTACACCTTC.

This clone was recorded only once. The chain recombines TRBV28 with TRBJ1-2; 10 bases align to TRBD1. With 5 bases clipped from V and 12 bases from J, the junction kept 12 bases outside the gene matches. The CDR3 sequence is 14 residues long. Germline V lookup: CDR1 MDHEN, CDR2 SYDVKM. Written as DNA, the CDR3 is TGTGCCAGCAGTCAGGGACAGGGGAGTTATCGCCACACCTTC. It encodes CASSQGQGSYRHTF.

The rearrangement links TRBV5-4 to TRBJ2-2; 7 nucleotides agree with TRBD1. The germline CDR1 and CDR2 sequences are SGHNT and YYREEE (reference sequence). The ends lost 4 bases at V and 5 bases at J; junction bases unmatched: 5. The CDR3 is 14 residues long. The CDR3 DNA sequence: TGTGCCAGCAGCCCAACGACAGGGACCGGGGAGCTGTTTTTT. Its translation is CASSPTTGTGELFF.

The chain employs TRBV28 and TRBJ1-6, with D possibly being TRBD1 (6 bases). Trimming took 8 bases from V and 6 from J, leaving 14 bases between them. The CDR3 is made up of 14 amino acids. The V gene's germline CDR1 is MDHEN and CDR2 SYDVKM. Here the CDR3 reads CASVRDMSNSPLHF. The CDR3 region has the DNA TGTGCCAGCGTCCGGGACATGTCTAATTCACCCCTCCACTTT.

The J gene is TRBJ2-5, the V gene TRBV27, with unresolved D. Germline CDR1 and CDR2: MNHEY and SMNVEV (reference sequence). Trimming took off 3 bases at V and 4 bases at J, with 9 bases between the two ends. The CDR3 length is 13 residues. The CDR3 region is CASSLSYLETQYF. CDR3 coding DNA: TGTGCCAGCAGTTTGTCCTATTTAGAGACCCAGTACTTC.

This chain joins TRBV5-1 and TRBJ2-3; 7 bases are shared with TRBD2. Per the germline V gene, CDR1 is SGHRS and CDR2 is YFSETQ. The CDR3 runs to 15 residues. Unmatched junction bases numbered 14, after V lost 7 bases and J lost 6 bases. DNA of the CDR3: TGCGCCAGCTCCTCGGCGGGGAGGGAGGGCGATACGCAGTATTTT. This codes for CASSSAGREGDTQYF.

The chain links TRBV18 to TRBJ1-1; D might be TRBD1 (6 bases). The germline V gene has CDR1 KGHSH and CDR2 LQKENI. The V end lost 0 bases, the J end lost 4 bases, and 12 bases lay between the germline ends. The CDR3 covers 15 residues. DNA of the CDR3: TGTGCCAGCTCACCACCGTCCGGGGGCCGCACTGAAGCTTTCTTT. Translating gives CASSPPSGGRTEAFF.

This rearrangement joins TRBV11-1 to TRBJ2-3, with TRBD2 identical over 9 bases. The CDR3 runs 17 residues. J lost 0 bases, V lost 6 bases, and 10 bases had no gene match. Germline assignment: CDR1 SGHAT and CDR2 FQDESV (reference sequence). CDR3 sequence (DNA): TGTGCCAGCAGTTCTATGACTAGCGGTGCTAGCACAGATACGCAGTATTTT. As protein: CASSSMTSGASTDTQYF.

The V and J genes are TRBV30 and TRBJ1-6; D is possibly TRBD1 (5 bases). There are 14 residues in the CDR3. V lost 4 bases to trimming and J lost 4 bases, with 11 bases between them. The germline V gene has CDR1 GTSNPN and CDR2 SVGIG (reference sequence). The CDR3 DNA follows: TGTGCCTGGAAGTGGCAGGGTTATAATTCACCCCTCCACTTT. It yields the protein CAWKWQGYNSPLHF.

J is TRBJ1-2 and V is TRBV6-1; TRBD1 is a possible D gene (6 bases). Between the trimmed V and J ends, which lost 4 bases and 3 bases, there was a span of 15 bases. Germline CDR1 and CDR2: MNHNS and SASEGT. The CDR3 length is 15 residues. The CDR3 spells CASSGMGAGDYGYTF. The CDR3 region has the DNA TGTGCCAGCAGTGGAATGGGGGCTGGGGACTATGGCTACACCTTC.